These T cell receptor beta chains were read from a single sample in a study of T cell responses to AZD1222 COVID-19 vaccine. The assay was immunoSEQ multiplex PCR, and TCRdb's table has in-frame clones only and misses some. The sample has around 72,000 clones; around 87% are singletons. Sequencing used peripheral blood, obtained on day 0 of AZD1222 vaccination. Receptor source: an adult in good health. CDR3s leave out the opening cysteine and the closing phenylalanine or tryptophan. Some rows have no size entry. The others give once, few or many, or a class for an expanded clone.

CDR3 protein,V gene,J gene,clone size
ASSYDSYGYT,TRBV6-5,TRBJ1-2,NA
ASSWGRDQPQH,TRBV19,TRBJ1-5,NA
ASSIELVRGAYNEQF,TRBV19,TRBJ2-1,NA
ASHAGGAGSYEQY,TRBV27,TRBJ2-7,NA
ASSLSDEQF,TRBV28,TRBJ2-1,NA
ASSFAGGRGYT,TRBV12-3/TRBV12-4,TRBJ1-2,NA
ASSKAPTGLNYGYT,TRBV21-1,TRBJ1-2,NA
ASGNGKISYEQY,TRBV5-1,TRBJ2-7,NA
ASSQLGEALGYT,TRBV7-9,TRBJ1-2,once
ASSLGLETAGEKLF,TRBV7-6,TRBJ1-4,NA
ASSKNPGGPPYNEQF,TRBV3-1/TRBV3-2,TRBJ2-1,once
ASSLGRGYGYT,TRBV19,TRBJ1-2,once
ASSFLGLAKNIQY,TRBV7-2,TRBJ2-4,NA
ASSMGFNEQF,TRBV19,TRBJ2-1,NA
ASSQKQRGFPRNTEAF,TRBV3-1/TRBV3-2,TRBJ1-1,NA
ASSLSTGTEAF,TRBV7-7,TRBJ1-1,NA
ASSPRRVAEQY,TRBV9,TRBJ2-7,NA
ASSKTGRATEAF,TRBV5-6,TRBJ1-1,once
ASTSLRGHQPQH,TRBV7-2,TRBJ1-5,few
ASREGRRGYT,TRBV27,TRBJ1-2,NA
ASSLANIYEQY,TRBV11-2,TRBJ2-7,few
ASSPGQNTEAF,TRBV6-5,TRBJ1-1,NA
ASSDRDSEAF,TRBV3-1/TRBV3-2,TRBJ1-1,NA
ATRLAGETDTQY,TRBV10-3,TRBJ2-3,once
SASSLSAPKSEQY,TRBV20-1,TRBJ2-7,NA
ASSLGPDTNTEAF,TRBV5-5,TRBJ1-1,NA
SAGQSEGYT,TRBV29-1,TRBJ1-2,NA
ASSGQFPPLH,TRBV2,TRBJ1-6,NA
ASSFRGNYGYT,TRBV19,TRBJ1-2,NA
SVEDPGYEQY,TRBV29-1,TRBJ2-7,NA
ATRGVMGVNYGYT,TRBV15,TRBJ1-2,NA
ASSSEGGNYGYT,TRBV5-4,TRBJ1-2,NA
ASSTGTLSPQH,TRBV7-2,TRBJ1-5,once
ASSRTGITYEQY,TRBV28,TRBJ2-7,NA
ASSPRDRVYNEQF,TRBV11-2,TRBJ2-1,NA
ASSIGQGREKLF,TRBV5-1,TRBJ1-4,few
ASSAGTALGETQY,TRBV9,TRBJ2-5,NA
ASSPGGLTGELF,TRBV7-9,TRBJ2-2,NA
ASSSVRTAF,TRBV6-6,TRBJ1-1,NA
ASRAAGGSDTQY,TRBV3-1/TRBV3-2,TRBJ2-3,once
ASSLIPEQESF,TRBV5-5,TRBJ1-1,NA
ASSEDKNNQPQH,TRBV2,TRBJ1-5,NA
ASGDREGNQPQH,TRBV7-8,TRBJ1-5,NA
ATSNVNSRGQSTDTQY,TRBV24-1,TRBJ2-3,once
ASSLFSGAEIGEQY,TRBV5-6,TRBJ2-7,NA
AWRSRGGSGSNQPQH,TRBV30,TRBJ1-5,once
ASSYKLGPSTDTQY,TRBV5-4,TRBJ2-3,NA
ASSFLSDTEAF,TRBV6-5,TRBJ1-1,NA
ASSLVGGADTQY,TRBV11-3,TRBJ2-3,NA